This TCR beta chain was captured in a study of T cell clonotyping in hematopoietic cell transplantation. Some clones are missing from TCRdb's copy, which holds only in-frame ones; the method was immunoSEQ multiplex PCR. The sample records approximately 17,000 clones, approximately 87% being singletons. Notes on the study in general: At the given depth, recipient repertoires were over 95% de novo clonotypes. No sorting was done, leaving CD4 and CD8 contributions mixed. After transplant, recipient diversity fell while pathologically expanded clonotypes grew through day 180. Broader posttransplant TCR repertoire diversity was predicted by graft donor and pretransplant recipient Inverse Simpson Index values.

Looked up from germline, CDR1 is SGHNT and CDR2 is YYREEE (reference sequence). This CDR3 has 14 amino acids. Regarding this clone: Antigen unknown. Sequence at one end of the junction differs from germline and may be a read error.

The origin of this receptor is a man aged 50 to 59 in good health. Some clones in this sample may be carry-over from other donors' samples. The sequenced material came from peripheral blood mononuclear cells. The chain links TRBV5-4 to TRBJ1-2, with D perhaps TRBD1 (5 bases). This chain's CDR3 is CASSQGDANYGYTF. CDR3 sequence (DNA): TGCGCCAGCAGCCAAGGGGACGCTAACTATGGCTACACCTTC. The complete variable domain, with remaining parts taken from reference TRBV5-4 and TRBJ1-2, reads ETGVTQSPTHLIKTRGQQVTLRCSSQSGHNTVSWYQQALGQGPQFIFQYYREEENGRGNFPPRFSGLQFPNYSSELNVNALELDDSALYLCASSQGDANYGYTFGSGTRLTVV.